This T cell receptor beta chain was documented in a study of CD8 T cells in Susac syndrome. Overall study results and limits: That the number of individuals in its TCR sequencing and HLA analysis was relatively small was acknowledged by the study.

Regarding this clonotype: Its cognate antigen is unknown.

Random hexamers were used to reverse transcribe an amount of roughly 0.5 to 1 ug RNA. The TCR beta CDR3 was amplified by immunoSEQ multiplex PCR across 54 Vbeta, 13 Jbeta. TCRdb independently ran MiXCR on the immunoSEQ multiplex PCR reads; one entry per CDR3 protein. This table has about 130,000 distinct CDR3 sequences, 90% to 95% appearing once. CDR1 is GTSNPN, CDR2 SVGIG, per germline (reference sequence). The CDR3 is 16 amino acids. V dropped 0 bases and J dropped 7; count of bases not matched to a gene: 8. The chain has TRBV30 and TRBJ2-2; 10 bases align to TRBD2. The sample was CD4+ T cells from PBMCs. This TCR was recovered from a human donor with multiple sclerosis. The CDR3: CAWSVLAGDWGGELFF. In DNA, the CDR3 is TGTGCCTGGAGTGTTCTAGCGGGAGACTGGGGCGGGGAGCTGTTTTTT.